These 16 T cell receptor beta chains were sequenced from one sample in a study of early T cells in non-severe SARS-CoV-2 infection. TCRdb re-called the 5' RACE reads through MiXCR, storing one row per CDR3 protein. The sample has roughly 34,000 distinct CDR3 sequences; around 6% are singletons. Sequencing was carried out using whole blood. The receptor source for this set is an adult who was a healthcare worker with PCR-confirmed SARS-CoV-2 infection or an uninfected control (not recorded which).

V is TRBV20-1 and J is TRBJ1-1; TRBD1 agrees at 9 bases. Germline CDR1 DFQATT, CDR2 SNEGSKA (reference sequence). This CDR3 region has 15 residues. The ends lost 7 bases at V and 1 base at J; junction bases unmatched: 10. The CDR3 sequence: CSVPNPGQGNTEAFF. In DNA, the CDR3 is TGCAGTGTTCCAAATCCGGGACAGGGGAACACTGAAGCTTTCTTT.

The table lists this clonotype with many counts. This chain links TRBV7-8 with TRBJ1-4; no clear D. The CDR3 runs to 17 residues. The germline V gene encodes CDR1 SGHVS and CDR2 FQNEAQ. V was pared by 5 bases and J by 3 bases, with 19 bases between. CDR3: CASSPLVNPGANEKLFF. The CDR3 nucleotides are TGTGCCAGCAGCCCACTCGTTAATCCGGGTGCTAATGAAAAACTGTTTTTT.

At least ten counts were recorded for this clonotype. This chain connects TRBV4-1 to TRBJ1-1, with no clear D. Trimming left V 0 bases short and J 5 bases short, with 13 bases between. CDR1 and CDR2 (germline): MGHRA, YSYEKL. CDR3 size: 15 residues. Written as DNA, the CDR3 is TGCGCCAGCAGCCAAGAAGACGCGGGCGGGACTGAAGCTTTCTTT. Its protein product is CASSQEDAGGTEAFF.

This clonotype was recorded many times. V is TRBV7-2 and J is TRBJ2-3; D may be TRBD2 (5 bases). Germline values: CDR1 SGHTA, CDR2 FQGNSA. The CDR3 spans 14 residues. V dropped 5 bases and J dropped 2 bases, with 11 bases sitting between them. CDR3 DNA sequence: TGTGCCAGCAGCCGAACGACTAACACAGATACGCAGTATTTT. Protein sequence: CASSRTTNTDTQYF.

The CDR3 loop reads CASSSGQGVRAEAFF. The CDR3 nucleotides are TGTGCCAGCAGCTCAGGACAGGGGGTCAGGGCTGAAGCTTTCTTT. The chain has TRBV7-2 and TRBJ1-1; TRBD1 agrees at 10 bases. This CDR3 spans 15 amino acids. In germline, CDR1 is SGHTA, CDR2 FQGNSA. Unmatched junction bases numbered 8, after V lost 4 bases and J lost 6 bases.

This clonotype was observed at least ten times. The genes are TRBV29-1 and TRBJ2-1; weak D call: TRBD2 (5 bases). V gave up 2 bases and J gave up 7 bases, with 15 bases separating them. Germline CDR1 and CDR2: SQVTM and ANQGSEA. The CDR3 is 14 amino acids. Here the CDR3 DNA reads TGCAGCGTTGAACGGGAAGGGCGCGAAAATGAGCAGTTCTTC. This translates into CSVEREGRENEQFF.

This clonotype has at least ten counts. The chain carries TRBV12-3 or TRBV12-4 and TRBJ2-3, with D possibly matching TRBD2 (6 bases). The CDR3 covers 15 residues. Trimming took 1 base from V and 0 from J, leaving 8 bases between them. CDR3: CASSLGRGSTDTQYF. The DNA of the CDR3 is TGTGCCAGCAGTTTAGGACGGGGGAGCACAGATACGCAGTATTTT.

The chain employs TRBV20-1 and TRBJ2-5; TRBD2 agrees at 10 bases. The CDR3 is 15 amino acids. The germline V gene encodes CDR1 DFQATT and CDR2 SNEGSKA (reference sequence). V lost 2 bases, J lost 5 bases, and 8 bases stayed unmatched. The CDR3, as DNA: TGCAGTGCTAGAAAAGCGGGGGGGCCAATTGAGACCCAGTACTTC. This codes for CSARKAGGPIETQYF.

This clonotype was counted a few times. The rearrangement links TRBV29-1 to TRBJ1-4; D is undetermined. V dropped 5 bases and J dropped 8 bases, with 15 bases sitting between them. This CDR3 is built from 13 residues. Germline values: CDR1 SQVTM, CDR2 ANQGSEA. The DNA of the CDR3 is TGCAGCGTTCAGGCCTTGGGGAGCGAAAAACTGTTTTTT. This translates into CSVQALGSEKLFF.

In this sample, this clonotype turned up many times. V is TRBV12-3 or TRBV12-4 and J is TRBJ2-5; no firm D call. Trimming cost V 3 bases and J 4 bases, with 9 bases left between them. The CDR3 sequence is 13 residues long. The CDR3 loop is CASSFEGIETQYF. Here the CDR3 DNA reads TGTGCCAGCAGTTTTGAAGGGATAGAGACCCAGTACTTC.

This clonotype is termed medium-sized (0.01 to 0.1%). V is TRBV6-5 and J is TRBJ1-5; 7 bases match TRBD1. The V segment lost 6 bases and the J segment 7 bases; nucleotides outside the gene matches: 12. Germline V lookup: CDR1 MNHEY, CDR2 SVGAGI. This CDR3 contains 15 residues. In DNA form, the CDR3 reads TGTGCCAGCAGCCGCGACACAGGGGTAGGGCAGCCCCAGCATTTT. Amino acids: CASSRDTGVGQPQHF.

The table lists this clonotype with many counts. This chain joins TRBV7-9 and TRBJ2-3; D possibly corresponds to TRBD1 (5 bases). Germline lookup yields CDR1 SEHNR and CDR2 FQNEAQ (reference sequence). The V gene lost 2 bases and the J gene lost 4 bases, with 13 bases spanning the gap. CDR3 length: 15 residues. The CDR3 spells CASSLSSGRADTQYF. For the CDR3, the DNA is TGTGCCAGCAGCTTAAGTTCGGGCAGGGCAGATACGCAGTATTTT.

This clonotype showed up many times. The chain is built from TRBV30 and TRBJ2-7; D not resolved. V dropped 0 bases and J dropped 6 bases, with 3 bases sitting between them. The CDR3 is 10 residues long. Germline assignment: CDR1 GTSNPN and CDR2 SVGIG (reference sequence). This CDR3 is CAWSVIEQYF. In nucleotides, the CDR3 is TGTGCCTGGAGTGTAATCGAGCAGTACTTC.

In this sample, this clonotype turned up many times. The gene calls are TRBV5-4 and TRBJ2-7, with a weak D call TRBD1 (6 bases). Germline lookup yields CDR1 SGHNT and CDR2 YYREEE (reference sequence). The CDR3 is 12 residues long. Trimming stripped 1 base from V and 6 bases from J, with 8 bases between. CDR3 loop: CASSLTGSEQYF. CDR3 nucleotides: TGTGCCAGCAGCTTGACAGGGTCCGAGCAGTACTTC.

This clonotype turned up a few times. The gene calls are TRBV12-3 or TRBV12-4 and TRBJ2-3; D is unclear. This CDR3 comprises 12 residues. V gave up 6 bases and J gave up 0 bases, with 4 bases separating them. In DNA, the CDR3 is TGTGCCAGCAGCGTGAGCACAGATACGCAGTATTTT. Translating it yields CASSVSTDTQYF.

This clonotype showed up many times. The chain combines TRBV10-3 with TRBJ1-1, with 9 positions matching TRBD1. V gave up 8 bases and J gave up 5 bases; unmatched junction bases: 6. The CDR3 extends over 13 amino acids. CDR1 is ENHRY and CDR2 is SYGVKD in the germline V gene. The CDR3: CAIAGTGWTEAFF. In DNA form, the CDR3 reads TGTGCCATCGCCGGGACAGGGTGGACTGAAGCTTTCTTT.